This T cell receptor (beta chain) was captured by sequencing in a study of T cell clonotyping in hematopoietic cell transplantation. Overall study: Pretransplant recipient samples were taken after cytoreduction. Study results and caveats: Cells were unsorted, so CD4 and CD8 contributions were not separated.

Measured with immunoSEQ multiplex PCR; TCRdb has only the in-frame clones, and not every one. The sample includes around 25,000 clones, around 70% seen only once; the top ten take approximately 6.3%. In this sample, this clone turned up a few times. Its antigen is not identified. Time point specified: recipient sample about 28 days before transplant, after cytoreduction. Samples: about 28 days before transplant, then days 30, 100 and 180 after. Trimming took 1 base from V and 0 from J, leaving 8 bases between them. In germline, CDR1 is SGHDT, CDR2 YYEEEE. CDR3 length: 15 residues. This clonotype was sampled from a man aged 50 to 59 with myelodysplastic syndrome. Some clones in this sample may be carry-over from other donors' samples. Sequencing was performed on peripheral blood mononuclear cells, taken before stem cell transplant. The chain is built from TRBV5-6 and TRBJ1-5; the D is unclear. CDR3 bases: TGTGCCAGCAGCTTGAACGGGTATAGCAATCAGCCCCAGCATTTT. Encoded protein: CASSLNGYSNQPQHF.